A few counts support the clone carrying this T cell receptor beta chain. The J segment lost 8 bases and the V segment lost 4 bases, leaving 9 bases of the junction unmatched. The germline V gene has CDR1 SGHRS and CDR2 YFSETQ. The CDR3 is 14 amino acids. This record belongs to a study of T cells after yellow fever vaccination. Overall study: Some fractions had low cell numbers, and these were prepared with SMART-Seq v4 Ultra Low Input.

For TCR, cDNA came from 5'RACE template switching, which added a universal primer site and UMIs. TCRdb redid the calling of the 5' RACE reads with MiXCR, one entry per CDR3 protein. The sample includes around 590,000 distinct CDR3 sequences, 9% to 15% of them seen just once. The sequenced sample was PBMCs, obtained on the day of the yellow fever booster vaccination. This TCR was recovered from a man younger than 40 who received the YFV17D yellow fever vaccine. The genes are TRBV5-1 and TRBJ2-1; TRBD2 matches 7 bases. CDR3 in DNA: TGCGCCAGCAGCCGGGGGGAACTAGTCGATGAGCAGTTCTTC. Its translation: CASSRGELVDEQFF.